This T cell receptor beta chain was found in a study of early T cells in non-severe SARS-CoV-2 infection. Overall study context: Chains were not paired, and sequencing was done on bulk RNA from unsorted whole blood.

TCRdb re-called the 5' RACE reads with MiXCR, one entry per CDR3 protein. This table holds some 82,000 distinct CDR3 sequences, approximately 6% found once. This clonotype appeared many times. This CDR3 contains 15 residues. Trimming at V came to 4 bases and at J to 5 bases, leaving 7 bases not matched to a gene. V is TRBV12-3 or TRBV12-4 and J is TRBJ2-2, with 7 nucleotides matching TRBD1. Sequencing input: whole blood. This receptor was taken from an adult who was a healthcare worker with PCR-confirmed SARS-CoV-2 infection or an uninfected control (not recorded which). CDR3 nucleotides: TGTGCCAGCAGTTCGAAGGGGGCACGGACCGGGGAGCTGTTTTTT. Encoded protein: CASSSKGARTGELFF.